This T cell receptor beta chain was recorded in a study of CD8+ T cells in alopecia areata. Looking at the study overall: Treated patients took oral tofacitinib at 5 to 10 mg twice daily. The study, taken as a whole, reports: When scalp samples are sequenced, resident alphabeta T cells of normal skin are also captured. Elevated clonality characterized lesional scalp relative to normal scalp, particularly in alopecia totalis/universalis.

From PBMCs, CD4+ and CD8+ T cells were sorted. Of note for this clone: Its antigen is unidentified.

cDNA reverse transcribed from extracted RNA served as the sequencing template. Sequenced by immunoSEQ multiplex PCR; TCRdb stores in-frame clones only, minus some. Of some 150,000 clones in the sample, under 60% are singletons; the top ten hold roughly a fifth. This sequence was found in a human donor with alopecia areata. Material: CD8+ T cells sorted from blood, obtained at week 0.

CDR3: CAIRDVQSNTGELFF. CDR3 bases: TGTGCCATCAGGGACGTTCAATCGAACACCGGGGAGCTGTTTTTT. The genes are TRBV10-3 and TRBJ2-2; no firm D call. Germline V gene data show CDR1 as ENHRY and CDR2 as SYGVKD. V was shortened by 6 bases and J by 0 bases, with 11 bases between the two germline ends. CDR3 length: 15 amino acids.